Listed here are 9 T cell receptor beta chains from one sample, sequenced in a study of cytomegalovirus exposure and HLA in healthy donors. The PCR ran on 60 Vbeta and 13 Jbeta primers. The protocol was immunoSEQ multiplex PCR, while the TCRdb copy is restricted to in-frame clones and leaves out a portion. The table shows roughly 180,000 clones, with 78% occurring only once. Input material: PBMCs. These receptors all come from a female donor in good health and CMV-seronegative.

The genes are TRBV6-1 and TRBJ1-1, with D unclear. This CDR3 is built from 14 residues. V lost 4 bases and J lost 3, with 12 bases in between. Germline CDR1 and CDR2: MNHNS and SASEGT. CDR3 DNA: TGTGCCAGCAGTGTACTCGAGACTCACACTGAAGCTTTCTTT. This gives the protein CASSVLETHTEAFF.

This chain joins TRBV6-1 and TRBJ1-2; the match to TRBD1 covers 8 bases. Germline V gives CDR1 MNHNS, CDR2 SASEGT. This CDR3 contains 15 residues. Trimming took 0 bases from V and 8 from J; bases not matched to a gene: 8. The CDR3 DNA is TGTGCCAGCAGTGAAGCAGGCAGGGGGCTAGGGGGCTACACCTTC. Its translation is CASSEAGRGLGGYTF.

Details on this clone: Other nucleotide sequences from this sample produce the same CDR3. The V and J genes are TRBV5-1 and TRBJ2-1, with 11 bases identical to TRBD1. V was pared by 2 bases and J by 6 bases, with 1 base of the junction left unmatched. The CDR3 is made up of 14 amino acids. Germline-derived CDR1 and CDR2 are SGHRS and YFSETQ. Here the CDR3 reads CASSLGTGGNEQFF. For the CDR3, the DNA is TGCGCCAGCAGCTTAGGGACAGGGGGCAATGAGCAGTTCTTC.

The rearrangement joins TRBV9 to TRBJ2-5, with 14 bases matching TRBD2. There are 19 residues in the CDR3. The J segment lost 0 bases and the V segment lost 0 bases, leaving 7 bases of the junction unmatched. Germline V gene sequence: CDR1 SGDLS, CDR2 YYNGEE. CDR3: CASSVGGTSGGLYQETQYF. The CDR3 DNA is TGTGCCAGCAGCGTAGGGGGGACTAGCGGGGGCCTGTACCAAGAGACCCAGTACTTC.

The V call is TRBV2, the J call TRBJ2-5; a possible D gene is TRBD2 (6 bases). V dropped 2 bases and J dropped 5 bases, with 12 bases sitting between them. The CDR3 sequence is 14 residues long. Germline lookup yields CDR1 SNHLY and CDR2 FYNNEI. CDR3 in amino acids: CASSETWGDETQYF. The CDR3 DNA sequence: TGTGCCAGCAGTGAAACTTGGGGGGATGAGACCCAGTACTTC.

This clone was picked up a small number of times. The V gene is TRBV25-1, the J gene TRBJ1-4, with D possibly TRBD1 on 5 matching bases. The ends were cut back, 2 bases at V and 8 bases at J, with 15 bases in the middle. Germline V gives CDR1 MGHDK, CDR2 SYGVNS. This CDR3 spans 15 amino acids. CDR3 loop: CASSELKGAGEKLFF. CDR3 DNA sequence: TGTGCCAGCAGTGAACTAAAAGGGGCCGGGGAAAAACTGTTTTTT. Filled out from reference TRBV25-1 and TRBJ1-4, the complete variable domain reads EADIYQTPRYLVIGTGKKITLECSQTMGHDKMYWYQQDPGMELHLIHYSYGVNSTEKGDLSSESTVSRIRTEHFPLTLESARPSHTSQYLCASSELKGAGEKLFFGSGTQLSVL.

The DNA of the CDR3 is TGTGCCAGTAGTCGGCGGGGACTTAATTCACCCCTCCACTTT. It is translated as CASSRRGLNSPLHF. The chain uses TRBV19 and TRBJ1-6, with D perhaps TRBD1 (5 bases). Per germline, CDR1 LNHDA and CDR2 SQIVND (reference sequence). The CDR3 runs to 14 residues. The V gene lost 5 bases and the J gene lost 6 bases, with 11 bases spanning the gap.

The J gene is TRBJ2-7, the V gene TRBV10-3, with 9 nucleotides matching TRBD1. Germline lookup yields CDR1 ENHRY and CDR2 SYGVKD. The CDR3 extends over 15 amino acids. V dropped 4 bases and J dropped 2; count of bases not matched to a gene: 6. CDR3 loop: CAISGPGQGTYEQYF. CDR3 sequence (DNA): TGTGCCATCAGTGGCCCCGGACAGGGGACCTACGAGCAGTACTTC.

J is TRBJ2-2 and V is TRBV13, with TRBD2 matching over 10 bases. The V gene end was trimmed by 4 bases and the J gene end by 4 bases; junction bases not matched to a gene: 6. The CDR3 loop spans 16 amino acids. Germline V gene lookup returns CDR1 PRHDT and CDR2 FYEKMQ (reference sequence). The CDR3 DNA reads TGTGCCAGCAGCTCTCAGCGGGGGGGCCGCACCGGGGAGCTGTTTTTT. Protein: CASSSQRGGRTGELFF.